One T cell receptor beta chain is described in this entry. The CDR3 runs 10 residues. V was cut by 2 bases and J by 10 bases, with 5 bases left in between. Germline assignment: CDR1 MRHNA and CDR2 SNTAGT. These data are taken from a study of blood T cell repertoires in COVID-19. Study context: Collection of acute and convalescent COVID-19 samples took place in the United States, Italy and Spain. Sample material is recorded as cDNA or gDNA derived from T cells, B-cell-depleted T cells, or PBMCs.

Authors' analysis steps: Researchers report that nucleated cell counts were estimated from reference gene primer amplification. The protocol was immunoSEQ multiplex PCR, while the TCRdb copy is restricted to in-frame clones and leaves out a portion. V and J calls and clone size are as listed in that table; D and trimming were resolved from the DNA. The sample includes 35,000 to 50,000 clones, about 80% of them seen just once. This chain joins TRBV6-4 and TRBJ1-1; D is undetermined. Sequencing was carried out using peripheral blood. This clonotype originated in an elderly woman with acute or convalescent COVID-19. CDR3 nucleotides: TGTGCCAGCAGTGACCCCCGAGCTTTCTTT. This translates into CASSDPRAFF.